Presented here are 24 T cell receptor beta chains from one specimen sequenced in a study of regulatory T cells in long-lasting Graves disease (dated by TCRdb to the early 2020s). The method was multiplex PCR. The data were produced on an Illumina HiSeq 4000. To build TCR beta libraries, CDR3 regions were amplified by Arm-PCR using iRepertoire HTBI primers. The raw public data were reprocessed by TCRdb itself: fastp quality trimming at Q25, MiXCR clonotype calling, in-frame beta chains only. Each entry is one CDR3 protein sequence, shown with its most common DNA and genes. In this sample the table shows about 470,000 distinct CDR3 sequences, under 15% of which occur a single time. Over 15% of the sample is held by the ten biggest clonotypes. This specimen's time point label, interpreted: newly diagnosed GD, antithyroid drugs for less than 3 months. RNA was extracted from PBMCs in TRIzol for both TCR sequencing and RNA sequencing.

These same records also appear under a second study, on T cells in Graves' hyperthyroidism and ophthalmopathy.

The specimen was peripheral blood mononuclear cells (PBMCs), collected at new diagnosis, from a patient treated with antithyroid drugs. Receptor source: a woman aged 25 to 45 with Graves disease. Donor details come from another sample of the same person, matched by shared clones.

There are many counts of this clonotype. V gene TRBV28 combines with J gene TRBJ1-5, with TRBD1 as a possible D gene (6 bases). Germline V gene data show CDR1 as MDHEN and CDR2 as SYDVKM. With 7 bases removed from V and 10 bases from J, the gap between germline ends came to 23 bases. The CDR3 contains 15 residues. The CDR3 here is CASTKGGATSNPQHF. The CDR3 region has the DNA TGTGCCAGCACCAAAGGGGGAGCCACAAGCAATCCCCAGCATTTT.

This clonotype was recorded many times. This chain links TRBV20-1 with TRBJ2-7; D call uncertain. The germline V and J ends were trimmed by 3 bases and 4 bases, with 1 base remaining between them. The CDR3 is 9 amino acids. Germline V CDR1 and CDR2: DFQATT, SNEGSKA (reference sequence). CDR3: CSASYEQYF. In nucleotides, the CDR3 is TGCAGTGCTAGTTACGAGCAGTACTTC.

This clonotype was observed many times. This CDR3 is CASSFEGGGRWTEAFF. The CDR3 nucleotides read TGCGCCAGCAGCTTTGAGGGTGGGGGTCGTTGGACTGAAGCTTTCTTT. The chain employs TRBV5-1 and TRBJ1-1; possible D gene TRBD1, 5 bases. CDR1 is SGHRS and CDR2 is YFSETQ in the germline V gene. This CDR3 has 16 residues. Trimming left V 2 bases short and J 5 bases short, with 19 bases between.

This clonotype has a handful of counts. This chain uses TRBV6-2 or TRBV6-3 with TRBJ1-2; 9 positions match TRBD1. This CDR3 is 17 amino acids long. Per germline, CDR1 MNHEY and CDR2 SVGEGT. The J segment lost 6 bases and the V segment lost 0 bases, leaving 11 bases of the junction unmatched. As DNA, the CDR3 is TGTGCCAGCAGTTACTCGTTGCCCCGGACAGGGGATCATGGCTACACCTTC. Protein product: CASSYSLPRTGDHGYTF.

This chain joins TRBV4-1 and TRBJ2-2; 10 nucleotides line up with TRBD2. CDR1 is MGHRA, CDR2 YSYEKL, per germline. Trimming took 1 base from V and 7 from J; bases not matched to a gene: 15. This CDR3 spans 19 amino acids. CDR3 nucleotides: TGCGCCAGCAGCCAAGTTCTCTTCCAGCGGGAGGGCCCCGTCGGGGAGCTGTTTTTT. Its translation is CASSQVLFQREGPVGELFF.

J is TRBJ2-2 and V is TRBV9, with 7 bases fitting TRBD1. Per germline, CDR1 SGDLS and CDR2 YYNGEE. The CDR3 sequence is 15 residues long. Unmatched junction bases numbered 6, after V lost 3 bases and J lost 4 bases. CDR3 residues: CASSATGQITGELFF. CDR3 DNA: TGTGCCAGCAGCGCGACGGGACAGATCACCGGGGAGCTGTTTTTT. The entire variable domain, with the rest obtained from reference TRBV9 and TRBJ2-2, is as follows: DSGVTQTPKHLITATGQRVTLRCSPRSGDLSVYWYQQSLDQGLQFLIQYYNGEERAKGNILERFSAQQFPDLHSELNLSSLELGDSALYFCASSATGQITGELFFGEGSRLTVL.

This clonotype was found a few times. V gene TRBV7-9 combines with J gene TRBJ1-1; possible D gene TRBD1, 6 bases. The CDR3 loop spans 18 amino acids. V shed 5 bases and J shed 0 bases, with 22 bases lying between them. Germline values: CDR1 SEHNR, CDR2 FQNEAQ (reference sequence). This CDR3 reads CASSALASGHILNTEAFF. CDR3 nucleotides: TGTGCCAGCAGCGCATTGGCATCGGGACACATCTTGAACACTGAAGCTTTCTTT.

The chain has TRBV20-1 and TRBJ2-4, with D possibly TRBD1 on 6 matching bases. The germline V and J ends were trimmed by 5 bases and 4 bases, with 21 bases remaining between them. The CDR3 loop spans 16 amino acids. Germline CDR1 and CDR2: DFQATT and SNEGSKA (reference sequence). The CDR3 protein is CSAPIKRTATKNIQYF. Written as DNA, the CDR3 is TGCAGTGCTCCAATAAAACGGACAGCTACTAAAAACATTCAGTACTTC.

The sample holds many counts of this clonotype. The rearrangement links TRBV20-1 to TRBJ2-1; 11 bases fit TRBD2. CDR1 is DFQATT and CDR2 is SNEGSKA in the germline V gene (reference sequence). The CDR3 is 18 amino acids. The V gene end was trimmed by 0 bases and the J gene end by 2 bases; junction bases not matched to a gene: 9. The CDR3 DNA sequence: TGCAGTGCTAGAGATTACATGACTAGCGGGGCAGCCTACAATGAGCAGTTCTTC. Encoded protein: CSARDYMTSGAAYNEQFF.

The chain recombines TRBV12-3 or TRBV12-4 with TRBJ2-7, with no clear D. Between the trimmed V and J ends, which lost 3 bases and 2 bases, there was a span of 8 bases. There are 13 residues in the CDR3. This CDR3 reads CASSFARAYEQYF. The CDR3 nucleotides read TGTGCCAGCAGTTTTGCACGAGCCTACGAGCAGTACTTC.

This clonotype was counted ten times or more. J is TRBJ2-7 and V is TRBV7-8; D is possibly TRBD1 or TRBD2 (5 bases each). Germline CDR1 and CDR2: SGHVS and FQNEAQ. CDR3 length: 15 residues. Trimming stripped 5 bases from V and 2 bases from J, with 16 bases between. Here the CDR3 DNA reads TGTGCCAGCAGCCATGGAGCAGGGACGACCTACGAGCAGTACTTC. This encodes CASSHGAGTTYEQYF.

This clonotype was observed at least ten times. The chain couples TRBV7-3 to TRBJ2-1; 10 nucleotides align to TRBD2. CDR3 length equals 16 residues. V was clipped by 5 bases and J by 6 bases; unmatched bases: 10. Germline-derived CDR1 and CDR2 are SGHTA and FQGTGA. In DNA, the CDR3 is TGTGCCAGCAGCCGTGGGGCTAGCGGGAGTCTCAATGAGCAGTTCTTC. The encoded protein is CASSRGASGSLNEQFF.

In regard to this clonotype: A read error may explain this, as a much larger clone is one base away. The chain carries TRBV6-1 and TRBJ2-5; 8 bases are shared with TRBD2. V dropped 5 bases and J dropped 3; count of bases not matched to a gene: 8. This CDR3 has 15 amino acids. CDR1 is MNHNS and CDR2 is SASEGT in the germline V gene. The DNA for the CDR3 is TGTGCCAGCAGTACCGGACTAGCTGGGAAAGAGACCCAGTACTTC. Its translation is CASSTGLAGKETQYF.

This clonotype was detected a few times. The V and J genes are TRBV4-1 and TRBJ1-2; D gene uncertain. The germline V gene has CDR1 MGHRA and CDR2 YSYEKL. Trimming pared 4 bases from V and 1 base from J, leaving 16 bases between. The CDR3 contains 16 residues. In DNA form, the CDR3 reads TGCGCCAGCAGCCCTTTAGACACCGTCGGTAACTATGGCTACACCTTC. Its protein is CASSPLDTVGNYGYTF.

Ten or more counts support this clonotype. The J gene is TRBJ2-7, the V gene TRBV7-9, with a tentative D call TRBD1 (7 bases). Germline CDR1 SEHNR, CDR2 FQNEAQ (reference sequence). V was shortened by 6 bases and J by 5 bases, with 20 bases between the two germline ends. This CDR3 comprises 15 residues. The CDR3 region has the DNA TGTGCCAGCAGTTCAGGTGGAGGGGGCAGGGACGAGCAGTACTTC. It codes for CASSSGGGGRDEQYF.

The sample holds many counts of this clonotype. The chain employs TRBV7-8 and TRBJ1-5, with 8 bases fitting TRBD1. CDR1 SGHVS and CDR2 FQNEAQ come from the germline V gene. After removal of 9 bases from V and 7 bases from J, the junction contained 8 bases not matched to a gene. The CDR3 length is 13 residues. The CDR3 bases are TGTGCCAGTACAGGGGGATATCGGCAGCCCCAGCATTTT. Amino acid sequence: CASTGGYRQPQHF.

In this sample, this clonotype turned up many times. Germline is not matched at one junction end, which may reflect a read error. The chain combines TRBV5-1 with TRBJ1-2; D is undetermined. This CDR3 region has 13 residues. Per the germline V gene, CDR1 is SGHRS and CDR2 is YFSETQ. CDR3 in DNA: TGTGCCAGCAGCCCGGTGGGAAACTATGGCTACACCTTC. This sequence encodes CASSPVGNYGYTF.

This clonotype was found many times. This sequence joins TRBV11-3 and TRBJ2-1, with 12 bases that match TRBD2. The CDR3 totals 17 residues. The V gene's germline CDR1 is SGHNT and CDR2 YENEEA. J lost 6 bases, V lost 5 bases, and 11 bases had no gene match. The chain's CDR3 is CASSLLLAGGPSNEQFF. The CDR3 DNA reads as TGTGCCAGCAGCCTCCTACTAGCGGGAGGCCCTAGCAATGAGCAGTTCTTC.

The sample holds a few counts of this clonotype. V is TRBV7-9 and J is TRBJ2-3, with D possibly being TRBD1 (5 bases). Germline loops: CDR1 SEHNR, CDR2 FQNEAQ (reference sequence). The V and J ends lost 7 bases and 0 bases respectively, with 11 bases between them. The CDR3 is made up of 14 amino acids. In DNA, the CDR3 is TGTGCCAGCAAGGCAGGGAAGAGCACAGATACGCAGTATTTT. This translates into CASKAGKSTDTQYF.

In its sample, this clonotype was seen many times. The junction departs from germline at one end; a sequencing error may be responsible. CDR3 protein: CASSYSNLNIEAFF. The CDR3 coding sequence is TGTGCCAGCAGTTACAGTAATCTGAACATTGAAGCTTTCTTT. This chain connects TRBV27 to TRBJ1-1; D call uncertain. This CDR3 has 14 amino acids. Germline CDR1 MNHEY, CDR2 SMNVEV (reference sequence).

The CDR3 bases are TGTGCCAGCAGTTCCACAGGGGATGGGTTGGACATTCAGTACTTC. It translates to CASSSTGDGLDIQYF. The rearrangement uses TRBV12-3 or TRBV12-4 and TRBJ2-4; 7 positions match TRBD1. This CDR3 contains 15 residues. Trimming removed 4 bases from V and 8 bases from J; junction bases left unmatched: 11.

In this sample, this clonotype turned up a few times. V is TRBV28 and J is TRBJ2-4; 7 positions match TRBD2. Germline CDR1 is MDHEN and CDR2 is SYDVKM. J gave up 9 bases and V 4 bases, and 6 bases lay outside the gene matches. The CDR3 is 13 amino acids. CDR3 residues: CASSSPGGSIQYF. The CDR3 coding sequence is TGTGCCAGCAGTTCGCCGGGGGGAAGCATTCAGTACTTC.

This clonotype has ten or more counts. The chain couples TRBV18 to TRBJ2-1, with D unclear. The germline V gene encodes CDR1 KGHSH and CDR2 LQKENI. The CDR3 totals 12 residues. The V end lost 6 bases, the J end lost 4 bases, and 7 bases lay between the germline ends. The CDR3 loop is CASSLIYNEQFF. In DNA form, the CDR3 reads TGTGCCAGCTCGCTAATTTACAATGAGCAGTTCTTC.

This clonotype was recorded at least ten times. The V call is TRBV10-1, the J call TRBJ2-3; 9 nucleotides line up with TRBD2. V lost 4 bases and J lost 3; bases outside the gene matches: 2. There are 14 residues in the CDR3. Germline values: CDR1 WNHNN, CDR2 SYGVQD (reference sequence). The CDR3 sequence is CASSAGLATDTQYF. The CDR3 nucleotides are TGCGCCAGCAGTGCGGGACTAGCAACAGATACGCAGTATTTT.